This entry lists 26 T cell receptor beta chains sequenced from one sample in a study of PD-1 blockade in classical Hodgkin lymphoma. Relapse was seen in all patients after autologous stem cell transplantation, and brentuximab vedotin exposure was variable. Sequencing was performed with immunoSEQ multiplex PCR; in TCRdb, only in-frame clones are kept and a portion is missing. This table holds under 3,000 clones, approximately 52% found once. The sample here was peripheral blood mononuclear cells (PBMCs), taken at baseline. Every receptor here comes from a human donor with classical Hodgkin lymphoma.

The chain carries TRBV5-1 and TRBJ2-2, with D unclear. This CDR3 is 16 amino acids long. Germline CDR1 and CDR2: SGHRS and YFSETQ. Trimming left V 7 bases short and J 4 bases short, with 20 bases between. In DNA form, the CDR3 reads TGCGCCAGCGGCAGGACCGATAACCCGGGCACCGGGGAGCTGTTTTTT. The encoded protein is CASGRTDNPGTGELFF.

The chain carries TRBV11-3 and TRBJ2-6, with no clear D. Germline CDR1 and CDR2: SGHNT and YENEEA. Deletions cut 5 bases from V and 5 bases from J, with 22 bases between. This CDR3 spans 18 amino acids. In DNA form, the CDR3 reads TGTGCCAGCAGCAAGTCCCAATCTCGACAAAGTCGGGCCAACGTCCTGACTTTC. Residues: CASSKSQSRQSRANVLTF.

This chain connects TRBV7-3 to TRBJ1-2; maybe TRBD1 (6 bases). The V end was cut by 5 bases, the J end by 6 bases, with 10 bases between. Germline V gene lookup returns CDR1 SGHTA and CDR2 FQGTGA. This CDR3 is 12 amino acids long. The CDR3 protein is CASSPRTDGYTF. CDR3 sequence (DNA): TGTGCCAGCAGCCCCAGGACAGATGGCTACACCTTC.

V and J are TRBV7-2 and TRBJ2-3; 7 bases align to TRBD2. The CDR3 covers 15 residues. V trimming: 5 bases; J trimming: 0 bases; junction bases outside the gene matches: 5. The germline V gene encodes CDR1 SGHTA and CDR2 FQGNSA. The CDR3 coding sequence is TGTGCCAGCAGCAGCGGGGTAACTAGCACAGATACGCAGTATTTT. It is translated as CASSSGVTSTDTQYF. The whole variable domain, filled in from reference TRBV7-2 and TRBJ2-3, reads GAGVSQSPSNKVTEKGKDVELRCDPISGHTALYWYRQSLGQGLEFLIYFQGNSAPDKSGLPSDRFSAERTGGSVSTLTIQRTQQEDSAVYLCASSSGVTSTDTQYFGPGTRLTVL.

This clone was seen once. V usage is TRBV9 and J usage is TRBJ2-3, with 7 bases lining up with TRBD1. With V trimmed by 4 bases and J by 0 bases, 5 bases remained unmatched. Germline values: CDR1 SGDLS, CDR2 YYNGEE. The CDR3 has 15 amino acids. The CDR3 DNA sequence: TGTGCCAGCAGCACCACAGGGGCCAGCACAGATACGCAGTATTTT. This gives the protein CASSTTGASTDTQYF.

The chain employs TRBV11-2 and TRBJ2-1; 8 nucleotides line up with TRBD1. The germline CDR1 and CDR2 sequences are SGHAT and FQNNGV. The CDR3 totals 15 residues. V trimming: 2 bases; J trimming: 4 bases; junction bases outside the gene matches: 4. The CDR3 DNA reads as TGTGCCAGCAGCTTACAGGGGGCGGGATACAATGAGCAGTTCTTC. Amino acids: CASSLQGAGYNEQFF. Based on the CDR3 plus reference TRBV11-2 and TRBJ2-1, the full variable domain is EAGVAQSPRYKIIEKRQSVAFWCNPISGHATLYWYQQILGQGPKLLIQFQNNGVVDDSQLPKDRFSAERLKGVDSTLKIQPAKLEDSAVYLCASSLQGAGYNEQFFGPGTRLTVL.

The chain couples TRBV7-9 to TRBJ2-3; D unclear. The CDR3 is made up of 14 amino acids. Per the germline V gene, CDR1 is SEHNR and CDR2 is FQNEAQ (reference sequence). V was trimmed by 8 bases and J by 3 bases, leaving 15 bases between them. CDR3 loop: CASWGSELTDTQYF. The CDR3 DNA follows: TGTGCCAGCTGGGGTTCTGAGCTTACAGATACGCAGTATTTT.

This clone was seen a few times. The chain combines TRBV30 with TRBJ2-7, with 10 bases lining up with TRBD2. In germline, CDR1 is GTSNPN, CDR2 SVGIG (reference sequence). The CDR3 is made up of 16 amino acids. V lost 2 bases to trimming and J lost 5 bases; unmatched junction nucleotides: 12. For the CDR3, the DNA is TGTGCCTGGAGTTCGCTAGCGGGGGCCGGTGAGGACGAGCAGTACTTC. This sequence encodes CAWSSLAGAGEDEQYF.

This clone is categorized as medium-sized. This sequence joins TRBV7-8 and TRBJ2-1; possibly TRBD2 for D (6 bases). The V and J ends lost 5 bases and 8 bases respectively, with 7 bases between them. The germline CDR1 and CDR2 sequences are SGHVS and FQNEAQ. This CDR3 contains 11 residues. The CDR3 nucleotides read TGTGCCAGCAGCCAGCGGGATGAGCAGTTCTTC. This codes for CASSQRDEQFF. Supplemented by reference TRBV7-8 and TRBJ2-1, the full variable domain reads GAGVSQSPRYKVAKRGQDVALRCDPISGHVSLFWYQQALGQGPEFLTYFQNEAQLDKSGLPSDRFFAERPEGSVSTLKIQRTQQEDSAVYLCASSQRDEQFFGPGTRLTVL.

This clone was recorded a few times. The J gene is TRBJ1-3, the V gene TRBV6-7, with a tentative D call TRBD1 (6 bases). TRBV6-7 is identified as an open reading frame with a role that is uncertain. This CDR3 region has 15 residues. V was shortened by 2 bases and J by 6 bases, with 14 bases between the two germline ends. The CDR3 here is CASSYEGKGENTIYF. In DNA form, the CDR3 reads TGTGCCAGCAGTTACGAGGGTAAGGGGGAAAACACCATATATTTT.

This clone counts as medium-sized. The chain recombines TRBV2 with TRBJ2-6; no firm D call. Germline V gives CDR1 SNHLY, CDR2 FYNNEI. The CDR3 runs to 16 residues. V was cut by 0 bases and J by 13 bases, with 19 bases left in between. As DNA, the CDR3 is TGTGCCAGCAGTGAAGCGCTTCGGGCTGGAGCACATGTCCTGACTTTC. The encoded protein is CASSEALRAGAHVLTF.

The V call is TRBV6-5, the J call TRBJ1-1; D is unclear. From germline, CDR1 is MNHEY and CDR2 SVGAGI. This CDR3 is 15 amino acids long. V was shortened by 0 bases and J by 0 bases, with 8 bases between the two germline ends. CDR3 amino acids: CASSYSLIVNTEAFF. The CDR3 bases are TGTGCCAGCAGTTACTCGCTCATAGTGAACACTGAAGCTTTCTTT.

The CDR3 loop is CASDRRANVLTF. Written as DNA, the CDR3 is TGTGCCAGCGATCGTCGGGCCAACGTCCTGACTTTC. The genes are TRBV9 and TRBJ2-6, with D hard to call. Germline V gene lookup returns CDR1 SGDLS and CDR2 YYNGEE. This CDR3 is built from 12 residues. Trimming stripped 7 bases from V and 5 bases from J, with 7 bases between.

The chain carries TRBV6-5 and TRBJ2-3; D unresolved. V was clipped by 3 bases and J by 6 bases, with 13 bases between them. CDR3 length: 14 residues. The germline V gene encodes CDR1 MNHEY and CDR2 SVGAGI. In DNA form, the CDR3 reads TGTGCCAGCAGTTATCGACGAAGTGAGGATACGCAGTATTTT. Translation gives CASSYRRSEDTQYF.

The genes are TRBV18 and TRBJ1-1; possible D gene TRBD1, 6 bases. The CDR3 spans 14 residues. CDR1 KGHSH and CDR2 LQKENI come from the germline V gene. V gave up 4 bases and J gave up 4 bases, with 13 bases separating them. The chain's CDR3 is CASSLGGHSTEAFF. The DNA for the CDR3 is TGTGCCAGCTCACTGGGGGGGCACTCCACTGAAGCTTTCTTT.

The CDR3 DNA is TGTGCCAGCAGCGTAGTTGGGACCGGGGCCAACGTCCTGACTTTC. Encoded protein: CASSVVGTGANVLTF. The chain links TRBV9 to TRBJ2-6, with D perhaps TRBD1 or TRBD2 (5 bases each). Trimming took 0 bases from V and 4 from J, leaving 8 bases between them. In germline, CDR1 is SGDLS, CDR2 YYNGEE. The CDR3 sequence is 15 residues long.

V gene TRBV6-1 combines with J gene TRBJ2-1; unclear D gene. In germline, CDR1 is MNHNS, CDR2 SASEGT. V dropped 10 bases and J dropped 8 bases, with 9 bases sitting between them. CDR3 size: 10 residues. The CDR3 nucleotides read TGTGCCACGGGCCTCGATGAGCAGTTCTTC. Translated, it gives CATGLDEQFF.

Only a few counts were recorded for this clone. The chain couples TRBV19 to TRBJ2-5; either TRBD1 or TRBD2 may supply D (5 bases each). CDR1 and CDR2 (germline): LNHDA, SQIVND (reference sequence). V was pared by 4 bases and J by 5 bases, with 14 bases between. CDR3 length: 14 amino acids. The CDR3 nucleotides are TGTGCCAGTAGTAGGGGGTTAGGTATTGAGACCCAGTACTTC. Protein sequence: CASSRGLGIETQYF.

The chain recombines TRBV9 with TRBJ2-5, with a possible D match to TRBD1 (6 bases). The CDR3 consists of 17 residues. The germline V and J ends were trimmed by 0 bases and 7 bases, with 22 bases remaining between them. Germline lookup yields CDR1 SGDLS and CDR2 YYNGEE. For the CDR3, the DNA is TGTGCCAGCAGCGTAGATGCATCGGACAGCCGGCTTGGGACCCAGTACTTC. As protein: CASSVDASDSRLGTQYF.

The J gene is TRBJ1-4, the V gene TRBV21-1. TRBV21-1 is deemed a pseudogene. This CDR3 contains 17 residues. CDR3 amino acids: CASRQPLATRCNEKLFF. For the CDR3, the DNA is TGTGCCAGCAGGCAGCCGTTAGCTACAAGGTGTAATGAAAAACTGTTTTTT.

The DNA for the CDR3 is TGTGCCAGCAGTTACCCCAGCGGGGGCCGGGTCGGGGAGCTGTTTTTT. Translation: CASSYPSGGRVGELFF. The genes are TRBV6-6 and TRBJ2-2; 8 nucleotides agree with TRBD2. The CDR3 spans 16 residues. Germline V lookup: CDR1 MNHNY, CDR2 SVGAGI (reference sequence). The V segment lost 2 bases and the J segment 7 bases; nucleotides outside the gene matches: 9.

The V and J genes are TRBV5-1 and TRBJ2-6; D is possibly TRBD1 or TRBD2 (5 bases each). The CDR3 runs to 14 residues. Looked up from germline, CDR1 is SGHRS and CDR2 is YFSETQ. Trimming stripped 5 bases from V and 2 bases from J, with 8 bases between. The CDR3 loop is CASRGDAGANVLTF. The CDR3 region has the DNA TGCGCCAGCAGAGGGGACGCTGGGGCCAACGTCCTGACTTTC.

This chain uses TRBV7-9 with TRBJ1-6; 11 nucleotides match TRBD1. Germline V gene data show CDR1 as SEHNR and CDR2 as FQNEAQ (reference sequence). The junction had 7 bases not matched to a gene; V was cut back by 9 bases and J by 9 bases. The length of the CDR3 is 14 residues. This chain's CDR3 is CASRSGTGGSPLHF. The CDR3 DNA follows: TGTGCCAGTAGATCCGGGACAGGGGGTTCACCCCTCCACTTT.

The J gene is TRBJ2-2, the V gene TRBV7-2; TRBD2 matches at 11 bases. Per the germline V gene, CDR1 is SGHTA and CDR2 is FQGNSA. This CDR3 spans 14 amino acids. Trimming removed 5 bases from V and 8 bases from J; junction bases left unmatched: 4. The CDR3 protein is CASSLLAGGGELFF. The CDR3 DNA reads TGTGCCAGCAGCCTGCTAGCGGGGGGTGGGGAGCTGTTTTTT.

The chain recombines TRBV19 with TRBJ1-1, with D uncertain. CDR3 length: 13 residues. Trimming shortened V by 6 bases and J by 1 base, and 9 bases separated the two germline ends. Germline CDR1 LNHDA, CDR2 SQIVND (reference sequence). CDR3 in amino acids: CASRVIENTEAFF. Here the CDR3 DNA reads TGTGCCAGTAGGGTCATAGAGAACACTGAAGCTTTCTTT.

The chain couples TRBV19 to TRBJ2-5; D is possibly TRBD2 (6 bases). V dropped 1 base and J dropped 6 bases, with 9 bases sitting between them. This CDR3 contains 13 residues. Germline V gene sequence: CDR1 LNHDA, CDR2 SQIVND (reference sequence). The CDR3: CASSIGGVKTQYF. DNA for the CDR3: TGTGCCAGTAGTATAGGGGGGGTCAAGACCCAGTACTTC.